The clone carrying this T cell receptor beta chain was counted between two and nine times. The antigen remains unidentified. This CDR3 contains 14 residues. V was clipped by 3 bases and J by 3 bases, with 9 bases between them. This sample is drawn from a study of response to subunit inactivated influenza vaccine. Study findings and constraints: It was the authors' suggestion that each seasonal influenza vaccination recruits few new T cells.

TCRdb re-called the RT-PCR reads with MiXCR, one entry per CDR3 protein. Of hundreds of thousands of distinct CDR3 sequences in the sample, roughly 10% were seen once. The specimen comprised PBMCs from blood, sampled on the day of vaccination. This chain connects TRBV12-3 or TRBV12-4 to TRBJ1-3, with D possibly TRBD1 on 6 matching bases. This receptor was obtained from a middle-aged man who received an inactivated influenza vaccine. In DNA form, the CDR3 reads TGTGCCAGCAGTTTTTCAGGGGATGGAAACACCATATATTTT. It specifies CASSFSGDGNTIYF.